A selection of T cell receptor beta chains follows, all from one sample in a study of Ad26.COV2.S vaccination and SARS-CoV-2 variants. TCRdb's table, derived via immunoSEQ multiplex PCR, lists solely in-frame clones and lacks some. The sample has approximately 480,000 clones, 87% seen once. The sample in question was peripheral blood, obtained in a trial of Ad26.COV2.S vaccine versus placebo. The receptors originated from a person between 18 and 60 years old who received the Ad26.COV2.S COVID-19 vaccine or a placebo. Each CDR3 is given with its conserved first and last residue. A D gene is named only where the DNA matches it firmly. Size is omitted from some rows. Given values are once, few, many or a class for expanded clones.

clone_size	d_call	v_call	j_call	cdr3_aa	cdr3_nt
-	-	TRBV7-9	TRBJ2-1	CADTRDEQFF	TGTGCCGACACTAGGGATGAGCAGTTCTTC
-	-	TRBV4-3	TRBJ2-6	CASSQVPWGVNVLTF	TGCGCCAGCAGCCAGGTCCCATGGGGGGTTAACGTCCTGACTTTC
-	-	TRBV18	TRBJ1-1	CASSPPSGMNTEAFF	TGTGCCAGCTCACCACCGTCGGGGATGAACACTGAAGCTTTCTTT
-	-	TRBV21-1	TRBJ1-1	CASSKAKTEAFF	TGTGCCAGCAGCAAAGCGAAAACTGAAGCTTTCTTT
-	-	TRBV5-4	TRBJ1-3	CASSLVHHSTSGNTIYF	TGTGCCAGCAGCTTGGTACACCATTCGACCTCTGGAAACACCATATATTTT
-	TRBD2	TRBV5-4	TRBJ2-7	CASSPGTSGTYEQYF	TGTGCCAGCAGCCCGGGGACTAGCGGAACCTACGAGCAGTACTTC
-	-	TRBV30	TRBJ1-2	CAWSRWGTGNYGYTF	TGTGCCTGGAGTAGGTGGGGGACCGGGAACTATGGCTACACCTTC
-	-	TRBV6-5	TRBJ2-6	CASSYQGSGANVLTF	TGTGCCAGCAGTTACCAGGGCTCTGGGGCCAACGTCCTGACTTTC
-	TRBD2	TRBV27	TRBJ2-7	CASSLSGGTVGSEQYF	TGTGCCAGCAGTTTATCGGGGGGGACGGTGGGGTCCGAGCAGTACTTC
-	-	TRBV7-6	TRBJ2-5	CASSLVAKGGQETQYF	TGTGCCAGCAGCTTAGTGGCAAAAGGGGGCCAAGAGACCCAGTACTTC
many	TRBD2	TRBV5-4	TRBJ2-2	CASSLGLAGVGLGGELFF	TGTGCCAGCAGCTTGGGCCTAGCGGGAGTCGGTTTGGGCGGGGAGCTGTTTTTT
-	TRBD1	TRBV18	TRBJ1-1	CASSRSRDRGLNTEAFF	TGTGCCAGCTCACGGTCCCGGGACAGGGGTTTGAACACTGAAGCTTTCTTT
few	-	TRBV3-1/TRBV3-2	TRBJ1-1	CASIQRGTGTEAFF	TGTGCCAGCATTCAAAGGGGGACTGGCACTGAAGCTTTCTTT
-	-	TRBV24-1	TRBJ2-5	CATSDSRFEIGTQYF	TGTGCCACCAGTGATAGCCGGTTTGAGATAGGGACCCAGTACTTC
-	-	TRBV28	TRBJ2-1	CASSSGVFSYNEQFF	TGTGCCAGCAGCTCAGGGGTTTTTTCCTACAATGAGCAGTTCTTC
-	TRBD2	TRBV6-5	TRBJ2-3	CASTLGTSGGQYF	TGTGCCAGTACCCTGGGGACTAGCGGGGGACAGTATTTT
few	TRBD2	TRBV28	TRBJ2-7	CASRGRTSRYEQYF	TGTGCCAGCAGGGGCAGGACTAGTAGATACGAGCAGTACTTC
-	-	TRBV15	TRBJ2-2	CATEGANTGELFF	TGTGCCACCGAAGGGGCGAACACCGGGGAGCTGTTTTTT
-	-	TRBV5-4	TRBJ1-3	CASSGGNSGNTIYF	TGTGCCAGCAGTGGTGGAAACTCTGGAAACACCATATATTTT
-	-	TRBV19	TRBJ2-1	CASSIASGAAGYNEQFF	TGTGCCAGTAGTATAGCATCTGGGGCCGCGGGATACAATGAGCAGTTCTTC
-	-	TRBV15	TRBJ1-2	CAASRTLFDRQDGYTF	TGTGCCGCCTCGCGTACCCTTTTCGACAGACAAGATGGCTACACCTTC
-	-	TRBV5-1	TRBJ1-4	CASSLTPRDVGEKLFF	TGCGCCAGCAGCTTGACCCCCAGGGACGTTGGTGAAAAACTGTTTTTT
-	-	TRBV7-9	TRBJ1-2	CASSLGSPGLGGYTF	TGTGCCAGCAGCTTAGGGTCCCCCGGACTTGGTGGCTACACCTTC
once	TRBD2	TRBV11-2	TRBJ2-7	CASSLSASGGYEQYF	TGTGCCAGCAGCTTATCGGCTAGCGGGGGCTACGAGCAGTACTTC
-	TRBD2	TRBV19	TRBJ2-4	CATARWGRGQLAKNIQYF	TGTGCCACCGCGAGGTGGGGGAGGGGTCAGCTAGCCAAAAACATTCAGTACTTC
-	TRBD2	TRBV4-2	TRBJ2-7	CASSHDPGTRAYEQYF	TGTGCCAGCAGCCACGACCCCGGGACTAGGGCTTACGAGCAGTACTTC
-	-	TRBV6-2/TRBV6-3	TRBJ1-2	CASSGRLTGYTF	TGTGCCAGCAGTGGACGTTTAACCGGCTACACCTTC
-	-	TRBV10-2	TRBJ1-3	CASTLPGNTIYF	TGCGCCAGCACCCTGCCCGGAAACACCATATATTTT
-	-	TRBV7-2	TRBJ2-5	CASSLRLGGRGRETQYF	TGTGCCAGCAGCTTAAGGTTAGGAGGGAGAGGTAGAGAGACCCAGTACTTC
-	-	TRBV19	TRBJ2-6	CASSMDSGANVLTF	TGTGCCAGTAGTATGGACTCTGGGGCCAACGTCCTGACTTTC
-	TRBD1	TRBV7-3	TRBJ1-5	CASSLKPGQALHF	TGTGCCAGCAGCCTTAAGCCGGGACAGGCGCTGCATTTT
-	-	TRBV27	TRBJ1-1	CASSLSGGVTEAFF	TGTGCCAGCAGTTTATCAGGAGGTGTCACTGAAGCTTTCTTT
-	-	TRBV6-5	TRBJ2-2	CASSTPGTGELFF	TGTGCCAGCAGTACCCCAGGCACCGGGGAGCTGTTTTTT
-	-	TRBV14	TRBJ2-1	CASSPLGAGSYNEQFF	TGTGCCAGCAGCCCACTTGGAGCGGGCTCGTACAATGAGCAGTTCTTC
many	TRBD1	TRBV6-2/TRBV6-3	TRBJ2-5	CASSSLRQGIFRTQYF	TGTGCCAGCAGTTCTTTAAGACAGGGAATATTCCGGACCCAGTACTTC
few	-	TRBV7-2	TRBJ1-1	CASSFGQGGTEAFF	TGTGCCAGCAGCTTTGGGCAGGGAGGCACTGAAGCTTTCTTT
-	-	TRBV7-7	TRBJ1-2	CASSHKLKGANGYTF	TGTGCCAGCAGCCATAAACTAAAAGGGGCCAATGGCTACACCTTC
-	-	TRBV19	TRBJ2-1	CASRRTRESNNEQFF	TGTGCCAGTAGGCGTACTAGAGAATCAAACAATGAGCAGTTCTTC
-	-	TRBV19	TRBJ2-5	CASSIAPQRWETQYF	TGTGCCAGTAGTATAGCCCCCCAGAGGTGGGAGACCCAGTACTTC
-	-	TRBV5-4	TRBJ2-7	CASSLELSMSEQYF	TGTGCCAGCAGCTTGGAATTGTCCATGAGCGAGCAGTACTTC
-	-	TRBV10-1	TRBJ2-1	CASSGVGVGDNEQFF	TGCGCCAGCAGTGGGGTGGGAGTAGGCGACAATGAGCAGTTCTTC
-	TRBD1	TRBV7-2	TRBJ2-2	CASRKAPQGVRTGELFF	TGTGCCAGCAGGAAGGCGCCACAGGGGGTCCGCACCGGGGAGCTGTTTTTT
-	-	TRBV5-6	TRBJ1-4	CASSYYRDGTNEKLFF	TGTGCCAGCAGCTATTACAGGGACGGAACTAATGAAAAACTGTTTTTT
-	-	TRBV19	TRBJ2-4	CASSLGAKNIQYF	TGTGCCAGTAGTCTTGGGGCCAAAAACATTCAGTACTTC
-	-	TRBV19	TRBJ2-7	CASSSRLGPYEQYF	TGTGCCAGTAGTTCCCGCCTAGGGCCCTACGAGCAGTACTTC
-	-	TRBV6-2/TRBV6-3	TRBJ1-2	CASSPELPRPYGYTF	TGTGCCAGCAGCCCAGAGTTGCCCCGTCCTTATGGCTACACCTTC
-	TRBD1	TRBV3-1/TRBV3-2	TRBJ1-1	CASSQAGGNTEAFF	TGTGCCAGCAGCCAAGCAGGGGGTAACACTGAAGCTTTCTTT
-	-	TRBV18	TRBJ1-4	CASSPRTATNEKLFF	TGTGCCAGCTCACCTCGGACAGCAACTAATGAAAAACTGTTTTTT